The rows below give T cell receptor beta chains drawn from one sample of a study of PD-L1 blockade in urothelial cancer. This table comes from immunoSEQ multiplex PCR, and its TCRdb copy is limited to in-frame clones, with some not included. The sample includes 50,000 to 75,000 clones, about 81% of them seen just once. This specimen consisted of PBMCs, obtained around atezolizumab (anti-PD-L1) treatment. These receptors were collected from a man in his sixties or seventies with urothelial cancer. Both conserved end residues are part of each CDR3. A D gene is named only where the DNA matches it firmly. Clone size is stated in some rows and not others, as once, few, many or a class when expanded.

V gene	D gene	J gene	clone size	CDR3 protein	CDR3 DNA
TRBV11-2	.	TRBJ2-7	.	CASSSYSYEQYF	TGTGCCAGCAGCTCGTATTCCTACGAGCAGTACTTC
TRBV7-2	.	TRBJ2-5	.	CASSLAYREETQYF	TGTGCCAGCAGCTTAGCGTACAGGGAAGAGACCCAGTACTTC
TRBV7-9	.	TRBJ2-2	once	CASSLQAGDTGELFF	TGTGCCAGCAGCTTACAAGCAGGGGATACGGGGGAGCTGTTTTTT
TRBV5-6	.	TRBJ1-3	.	CASSPAGSPDTIYF	TGTGCCAGCAGCCCGGCGGGCAGCCCGGACACCATATATTTT
TRBV4-3	TRBD1	TRBJ2-3	.	CASSPILPTGRTSTDTQYF	TGCGCCAGCAGCCCTATTCTACCGACAGGGCGTACTAGCACAGATACGCAGTATTTT
TRBV6-1	TRBD1	TRBJ1-4	.	CASSDPTGFEEKLFF	TGTGCCAGCAGTGACCCGACAGGGTTCGAAGAAAAACTGTTTTTT
TRBV7-2	.	TRBJ2-3	.	CASSRETRDTQYF	TGTGCCAGCAGCCGGGAAACACGAGATACGCAGTATTTT
TRBV6-1	TRBD1	TRBJ2-3	.	CASSESRWQGADTQYF	TGTGCCAGCAGTGAATCCCGCTGGCAGGGGGCAGATACGCAGTATTTT
TRBV6-1	TRBD1	TRBJ1-2	.	CASSEPGQGRGYTF	TGTGCCAGCAGTGAACCGGGACAGGGTCGTGGCTACACCTTC
TRBV7-8	TRBD1	TRBJ1-5	.	CASSVDRGGVQPQHF	TGTGCCAGCAGCGTTGACAGGGGGGGGGTTCAGCCCCAGCATTTT
TRBV2	.	TRBJ1-1	.	CASGLRGGYTEAFF	TGTGCCAGCGGGTTGAGGGGGGGGTACACTGAAGCTTTCTTT
TRBV28	TRBD1	TRBJ1-5	.	CASRVRGLEDQPQHF	TGTGCCAGCAGAGTCAGGGGGCTGGAAGATCAGCCCCAGCATTTT